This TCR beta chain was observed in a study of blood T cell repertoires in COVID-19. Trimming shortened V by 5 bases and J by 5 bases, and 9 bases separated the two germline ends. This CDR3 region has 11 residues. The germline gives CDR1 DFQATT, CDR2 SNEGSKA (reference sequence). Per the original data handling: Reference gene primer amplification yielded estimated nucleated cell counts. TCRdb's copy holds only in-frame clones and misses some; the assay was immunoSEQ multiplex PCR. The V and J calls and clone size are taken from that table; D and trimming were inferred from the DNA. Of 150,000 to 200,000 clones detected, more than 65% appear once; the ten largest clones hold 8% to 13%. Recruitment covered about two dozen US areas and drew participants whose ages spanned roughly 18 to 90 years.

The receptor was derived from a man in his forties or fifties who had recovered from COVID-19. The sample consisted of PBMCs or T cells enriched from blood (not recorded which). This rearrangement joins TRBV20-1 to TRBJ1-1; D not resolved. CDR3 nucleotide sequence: TGCAGTGCTCACAGACGGACTGAAGCTTTCTTT. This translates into CSAHRRTEAFF.